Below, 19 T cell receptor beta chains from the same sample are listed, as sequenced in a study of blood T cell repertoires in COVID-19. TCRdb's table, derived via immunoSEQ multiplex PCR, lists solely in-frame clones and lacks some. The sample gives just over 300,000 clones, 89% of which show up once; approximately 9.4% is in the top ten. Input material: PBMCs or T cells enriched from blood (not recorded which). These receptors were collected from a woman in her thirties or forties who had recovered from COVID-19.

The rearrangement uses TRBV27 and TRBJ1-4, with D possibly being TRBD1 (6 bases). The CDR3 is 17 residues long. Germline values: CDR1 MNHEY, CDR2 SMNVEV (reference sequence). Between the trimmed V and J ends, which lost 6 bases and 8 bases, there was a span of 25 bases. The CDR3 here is CASSPRDNFASFEKLFF. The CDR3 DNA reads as TGTGCCAGCAGCCCCCGGGACAATTTTGCCTCATTCGAAAAACTGTTTTTT.

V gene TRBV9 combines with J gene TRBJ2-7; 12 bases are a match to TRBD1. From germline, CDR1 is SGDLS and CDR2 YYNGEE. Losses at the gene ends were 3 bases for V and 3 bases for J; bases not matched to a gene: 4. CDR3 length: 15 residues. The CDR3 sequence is CASSAGQGAGYEQYF. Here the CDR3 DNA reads TGTGCCAGCAGCGCGGGACAGGGGGCCGGCTACGAGCAGTACTTC.

The CDR3 reads CASSPGTSGIRYF. The CDR3 DNA follows: TGTGCCAGCTCACCCGGGACTAGCGGCATTCGGTACTTC. The chain carries TRBV18 and TRBJ2-7; 11 bases line up with TRBD2. Germline values: CDR1 KGHSH, CDR2 LQKENI. The CDR3 is 13 residues long. The ends lost 3 bases at V and 12 bases at J; junction bases unmatched: 7. Filled out from reference TRBV18 and TRBJ2-7, the complete variable domain reads NAGVMQNPRHLVRRRGQEARLRCSPMKGHSHVYWYRQLPEEGLKFMVYLQKENIIDESGMPKERFSAEFPKEGPSILRIQQVVRGDSAAYFCASSPGTSGIRYFGPGTRLTVT.

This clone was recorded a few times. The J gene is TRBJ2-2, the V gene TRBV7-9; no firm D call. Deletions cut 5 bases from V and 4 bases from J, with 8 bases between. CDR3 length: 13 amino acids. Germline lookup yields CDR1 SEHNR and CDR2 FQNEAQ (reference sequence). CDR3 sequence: CASSIIATGELFF. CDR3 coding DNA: TGTGCCAGCAGCATTATAGCCACCGGGGAGCTGTTTTTT. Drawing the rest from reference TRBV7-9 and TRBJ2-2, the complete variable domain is DTGVSQNPRHKITKRGQNVTFRCDPISEHNRLYWYRQTLGQGPEFLTYFQNEAQLEKSRLLSDRFSAERPKGSFSTLEIQRTEQGDSAMYLCASSIIATGELFFGEGSRLTVL.

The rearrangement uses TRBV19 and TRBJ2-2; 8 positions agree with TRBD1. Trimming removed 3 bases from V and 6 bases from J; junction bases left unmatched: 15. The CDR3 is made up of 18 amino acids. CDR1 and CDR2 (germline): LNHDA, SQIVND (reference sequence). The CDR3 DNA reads TGTGCCAGTAGTATTTCTCTCTACGGGCAGGGGGCGTCCGGGGAGCTGTTTTTT. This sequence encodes CASSISLYGQGASGELFF.

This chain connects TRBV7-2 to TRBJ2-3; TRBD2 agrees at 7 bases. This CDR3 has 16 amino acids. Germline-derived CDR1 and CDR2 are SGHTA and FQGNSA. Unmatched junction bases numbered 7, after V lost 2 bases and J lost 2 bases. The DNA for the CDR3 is TGTGCCAGCAGCTTATTTGGCGGGGGTGTCACAGATACGCAGTATTTT. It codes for CASSLFGGGVTDTQYF.

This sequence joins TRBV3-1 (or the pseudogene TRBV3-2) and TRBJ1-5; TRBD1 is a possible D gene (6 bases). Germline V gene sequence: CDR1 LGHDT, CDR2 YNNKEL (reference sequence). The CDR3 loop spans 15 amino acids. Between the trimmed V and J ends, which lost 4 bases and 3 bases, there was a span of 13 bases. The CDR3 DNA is TGTGCCAGCAGCCTAAGAACAGGGCCCAATCAGCCCCAGCATTTT. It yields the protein CASSLRTGPNQPQHF.

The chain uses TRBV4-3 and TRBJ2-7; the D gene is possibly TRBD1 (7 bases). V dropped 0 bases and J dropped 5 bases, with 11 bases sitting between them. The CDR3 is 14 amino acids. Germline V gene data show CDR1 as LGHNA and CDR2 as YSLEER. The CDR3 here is CASSQDRGTDEQYF. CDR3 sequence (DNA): TGCGCCAGCAGCCAAGATCGGGGGACAGACGAGCAGTACTTC.

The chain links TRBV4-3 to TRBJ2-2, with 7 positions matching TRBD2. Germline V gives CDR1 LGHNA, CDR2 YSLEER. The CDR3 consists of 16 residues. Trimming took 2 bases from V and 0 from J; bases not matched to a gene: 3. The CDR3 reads CASSQNGGTNTGELFF. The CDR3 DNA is TGCGCCAGCAGCCAAAACGGGGGGACGAACACCGGGGAGCTGTTTTTT.

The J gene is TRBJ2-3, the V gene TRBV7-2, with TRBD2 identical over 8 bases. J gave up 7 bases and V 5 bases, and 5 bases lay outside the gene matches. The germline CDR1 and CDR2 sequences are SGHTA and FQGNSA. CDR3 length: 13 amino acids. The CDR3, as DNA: TGTGCCAGCAGCCGGGGGGGAGCTTATACGCAGTATTTT. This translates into CASSRGGAYTQYF.

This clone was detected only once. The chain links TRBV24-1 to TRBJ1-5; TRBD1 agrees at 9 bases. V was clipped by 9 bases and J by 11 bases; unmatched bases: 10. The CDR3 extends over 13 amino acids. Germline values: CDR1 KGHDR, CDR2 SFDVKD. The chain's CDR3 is CATGRTGDGSQHF. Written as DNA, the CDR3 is TGTGCCACCGGACGGACAGGGGACGGGTCCCAGCATTTT.

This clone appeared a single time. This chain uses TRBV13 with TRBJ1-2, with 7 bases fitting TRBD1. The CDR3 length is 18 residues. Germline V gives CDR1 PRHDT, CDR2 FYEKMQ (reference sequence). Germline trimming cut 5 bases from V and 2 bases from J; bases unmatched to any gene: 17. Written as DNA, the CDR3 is TGTGCCAGCAGCGCTAGGCGGGTCAGACCGGGACAGAACTATGGCTACACCTTC. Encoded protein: CASSARRVRPGQNYGYTF.

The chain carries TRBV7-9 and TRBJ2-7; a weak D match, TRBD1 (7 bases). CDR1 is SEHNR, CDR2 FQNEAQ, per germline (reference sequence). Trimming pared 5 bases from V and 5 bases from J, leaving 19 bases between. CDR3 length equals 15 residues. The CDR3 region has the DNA TGTGCCAGCAGCCCCAGGGGGGCTAGTCTCCACGAGCAGTACTTC. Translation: CASSPRGASLHEQYF.

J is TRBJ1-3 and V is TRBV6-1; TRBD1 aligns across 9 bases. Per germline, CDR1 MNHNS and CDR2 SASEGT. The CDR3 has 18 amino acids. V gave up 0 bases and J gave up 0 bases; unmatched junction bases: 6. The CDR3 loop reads CASSEALLGQGSGNTIYF. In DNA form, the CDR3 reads TGTGCCAGCAGTGAAGCGCTTCTGGGACAGGGCTCTGGAAACACCATATATTTT.

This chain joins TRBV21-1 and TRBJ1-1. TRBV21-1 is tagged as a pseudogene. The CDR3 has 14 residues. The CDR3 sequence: CAIEERTVNTEAFF. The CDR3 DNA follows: TGTGCCATCGAGGAGCGGACGGTGAACACTGAAGCTTTCTTT.

The CDR3: CASSTGQDQYSNQPQHF. In DNA, the CDR3 is TGTGCCAGTAGCACAGGACAGGACCAGTATAGCAATCAGCCCCAGCATTTT. This chain uses TRBV19 with TRBJ1-5; 7 positions agree with TRBD1. V lost 6 bases, J lost 0 bases, and 11 bases stayed unmatched. Germline CDR1 reads LNHDA; CDR2 reads SQIVND (reference sequence). The CDR3 contains 17 residues.

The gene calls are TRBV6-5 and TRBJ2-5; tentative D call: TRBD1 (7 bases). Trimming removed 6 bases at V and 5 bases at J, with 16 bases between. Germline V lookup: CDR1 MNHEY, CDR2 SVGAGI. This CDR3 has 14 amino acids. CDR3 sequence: CASRPDRAGETQYF. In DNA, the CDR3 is TGTGCCAGCAGACCTGACAGGGCGGGGGAGACCCAGTACTTC.

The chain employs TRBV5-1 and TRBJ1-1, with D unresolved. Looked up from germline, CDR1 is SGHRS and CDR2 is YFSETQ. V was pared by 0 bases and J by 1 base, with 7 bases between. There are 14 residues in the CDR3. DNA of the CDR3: TGCGCCAGCAGCTTGGGAGCGGCGAACACTGAAGCTTTCTTT. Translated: CASSLGAANTEAFF.

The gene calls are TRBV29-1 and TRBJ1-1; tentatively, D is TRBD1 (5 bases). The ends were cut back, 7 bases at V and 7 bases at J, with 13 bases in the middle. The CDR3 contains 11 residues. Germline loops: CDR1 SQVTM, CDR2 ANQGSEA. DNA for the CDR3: TGCAGCGCCCGGGGGATGGGTGAAGCTTTCTTT. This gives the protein CSARGMGEAFF. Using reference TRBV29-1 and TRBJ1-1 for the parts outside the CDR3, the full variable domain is SAVISQKPSRDICQRGTSLTIQCQVDSQVTMMFWYRQQPGQSLTLIATANQGSEATYESGFVIDKFPISRPNLTFSTLTVSNMSPEDSSIYLCSARGMGEAFFGQGTRLTVV.